This T cell receptor beta chain came from a study of blood T cell repertoires in COVID-19. Study-level information: Acute and convalescent COVID-19 samples came from the United States, Italy and Spain. Sources were T cells, B-cell-depleted T cells, or PBMCs; the material itself was cDNA or gDNA.

Looked up from germline, CDR1 is DFQATT and CDR2 is SNEGSKA (reference sequence). The germline V and J ends were trimmed by 3 bases and 4 bases, with 6 bases remaining between them. This CDR3 has 11 amino acids. This clone was found once. Other nucleotide sequences in the sample specify the same CDR3. Authors' processing steps: Amplification of reference gene primers was used by the study to estimate nucleated cell counts. Some clones are missing from TCRdb's copy, which holds only in-frame ones; the method was immunoSEQ multiplex PCR. From that table come the V and J calls and clone size; the DNA was used to work out D and trimming. The sample comprises 300,000 to 350,000 clones, under 95% of which are singletons, and about 3.5% rests with the top ten.

The sequenced sample was peripheral blood. The chain joins TRBV20-1 to TRBJ1-2; D is unresolved. The sequence derives from a woman between 18 and 29 years old who had recovered from COVID-19. The CDR3 region is CSARRVYGYTF. In DNA, the CDR3 is TGCAGTGCTAGGCGAGTCTATGGCTACACCTTC.